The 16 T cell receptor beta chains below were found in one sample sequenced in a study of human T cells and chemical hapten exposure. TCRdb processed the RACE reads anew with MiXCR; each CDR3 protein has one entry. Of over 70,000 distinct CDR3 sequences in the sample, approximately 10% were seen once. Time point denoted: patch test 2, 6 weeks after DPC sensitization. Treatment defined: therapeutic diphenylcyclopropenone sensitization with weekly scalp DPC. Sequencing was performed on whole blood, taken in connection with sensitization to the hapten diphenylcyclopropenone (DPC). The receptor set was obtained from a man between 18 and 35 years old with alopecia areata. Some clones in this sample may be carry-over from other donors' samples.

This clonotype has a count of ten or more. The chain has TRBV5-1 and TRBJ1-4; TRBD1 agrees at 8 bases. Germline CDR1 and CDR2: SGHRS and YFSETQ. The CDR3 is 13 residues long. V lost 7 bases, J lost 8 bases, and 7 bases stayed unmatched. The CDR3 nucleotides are TGCGCCAGCCGGACAGGGCCTAGGGAAAAACTGTTTTTT. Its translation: CASRTGPREKLFF.

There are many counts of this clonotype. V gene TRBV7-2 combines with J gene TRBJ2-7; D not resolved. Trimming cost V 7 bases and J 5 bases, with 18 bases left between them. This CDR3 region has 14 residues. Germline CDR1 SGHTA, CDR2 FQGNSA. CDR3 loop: CASKLQNGDHEQYF. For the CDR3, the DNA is TGTGCCAGCAAGTTACAGAACGGCGACCACGAGCAGTACTTC.

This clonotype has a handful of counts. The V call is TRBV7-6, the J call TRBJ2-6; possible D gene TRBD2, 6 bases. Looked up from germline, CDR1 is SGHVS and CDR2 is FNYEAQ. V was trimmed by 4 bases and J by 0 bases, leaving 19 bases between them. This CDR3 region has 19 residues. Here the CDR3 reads CASSSKTRDLFSGANVLTF. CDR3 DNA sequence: TGTGCCAGCAGCTCTAAAACGCGGGATCTCTTCTCTGGGGCCAACGTCCTGACTTTC.

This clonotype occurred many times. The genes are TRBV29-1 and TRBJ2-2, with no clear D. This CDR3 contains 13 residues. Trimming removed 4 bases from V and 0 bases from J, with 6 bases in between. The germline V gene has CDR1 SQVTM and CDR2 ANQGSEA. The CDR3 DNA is TGCAGCGTTGGCAGGACGAACACCGGGGAGCTGTTTTTT. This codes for CSVGRTNTGELFF.

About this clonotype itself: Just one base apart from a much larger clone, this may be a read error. CDR3 amino acids: CSVDPRGTTDTQYF. CDR3 bases: TGCAGCGTTGATCCCCGGGGGACCACAGATACGCAGTATTTT. The V and J genes are TRBV29-1 and TRBJ2-3; perhaps TRBD2 as D (6 bases). Germline V gene sequence: CDR1 SQVTM, CDR2 ANQGSEA. The CDR3 is 14 residues long. Trimming removed 3 bases at V and 2 bases at J, with 12 bases between.

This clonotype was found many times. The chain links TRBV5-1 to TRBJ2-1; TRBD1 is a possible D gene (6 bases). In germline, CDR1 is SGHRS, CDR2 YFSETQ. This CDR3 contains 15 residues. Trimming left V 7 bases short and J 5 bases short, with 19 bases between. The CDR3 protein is CASYPRQAVDNEQFF. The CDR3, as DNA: TGCGCCAGCTACCCCAGACAGGCGGTGGACAATGAGCAGTTCTTC. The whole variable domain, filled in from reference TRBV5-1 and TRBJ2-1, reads KAGVTQTPRYLIKTRGQQVTLSCSPISGHRSVSWYQQTPGQGLQFLFEYFSETQRNKGNFPGRFSGRQFSNSRSEMNVSTLELGDSALYLCASYPRQAVDNEQFFGPGTRLTVL.

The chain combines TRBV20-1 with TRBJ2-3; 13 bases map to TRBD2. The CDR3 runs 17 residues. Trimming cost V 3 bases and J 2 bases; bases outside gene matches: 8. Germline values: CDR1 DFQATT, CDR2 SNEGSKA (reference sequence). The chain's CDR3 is CSASLWTSGGYTDTQYF. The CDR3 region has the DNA TGCAGTGCTAGCTTATGGACTAGCGGGGGCTACACAGATACGCAGTATTTT.

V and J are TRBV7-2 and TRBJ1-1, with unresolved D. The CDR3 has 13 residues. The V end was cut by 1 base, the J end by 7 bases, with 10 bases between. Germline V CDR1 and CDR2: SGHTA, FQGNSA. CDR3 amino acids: CASSLDLTNEAFF. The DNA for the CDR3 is TGTGCCAGCAGCTTAGATCTTACCAATGAAGCTTTCTTT.

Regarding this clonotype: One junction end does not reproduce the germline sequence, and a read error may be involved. The CDR3: CASSPPAGENSGELFF. The CDR3 DNA reads as TGTGCCAGCTCACCACCAGCGGGGGAGAACTCCGGGGAGCTGTTTTTT. The rearrangement links TRBV18 to TRBJ2-2; TRBD2 matches at 8 bases. CDR3 length equals 16 residues. CDR1 is KGHSH and CDR2 is LQKENI in the germline V gene.

CDR3 loop: CASSRISSDTQYF. CDR3 DNA: TGTGCCAGCAGCAGGATTAGCTCGGATACGCAGTATTTT. The chain couples TRBV11-2 to TRBJ2-3; D is unresolved. The V end was cut by 5 bases, the J end by 6 bases, with 12 bases between. This CDR3 has 13 residues. Germline CDR1 is SGHAT and CDR2 is FQNNGV.

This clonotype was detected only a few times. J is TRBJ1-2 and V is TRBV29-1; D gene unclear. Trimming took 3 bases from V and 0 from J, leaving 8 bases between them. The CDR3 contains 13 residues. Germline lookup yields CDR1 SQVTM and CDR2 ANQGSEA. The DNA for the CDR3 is TGCAGCGTTGAGGACGGCTCTAACTATGGCTACACCTTC. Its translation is CSVEDGSNYGYTF.

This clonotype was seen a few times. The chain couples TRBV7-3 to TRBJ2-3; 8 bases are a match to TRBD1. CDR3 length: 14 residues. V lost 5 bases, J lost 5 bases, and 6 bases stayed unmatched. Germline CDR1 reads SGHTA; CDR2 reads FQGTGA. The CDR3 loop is CASSPDREGDTQYF. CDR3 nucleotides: TGTGCCAGCAGCCCGGACAGGGAAGGAGATACGCAGTATTTT.

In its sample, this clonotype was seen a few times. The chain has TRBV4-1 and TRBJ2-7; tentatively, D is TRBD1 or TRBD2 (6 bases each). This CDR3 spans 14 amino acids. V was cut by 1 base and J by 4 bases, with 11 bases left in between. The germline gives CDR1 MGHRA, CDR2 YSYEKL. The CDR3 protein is CASSQAGGDYEQYF. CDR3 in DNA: TGCGCCAGCAGCCAAGCCGGGGGCGATTACGAGCAGTACTTC.

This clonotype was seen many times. CDR3 sequence reads: CASSGGTGSSSYNSPLHF. In DNA form, the CDR3 reads TGTGCCAGCAGTGGAGGGACAGGATCTAGCTCCTATAATTCACCCCTCCACTTT. This rearrangement joins TRBV6-1 to TRBJ1-6, with 8 bases matching TRBD1. The CDR3 spans 18 residues. Losses at the gene ends were 4 bases for V and 0 bases for J; bases not matched to a gene: 8. Germline V gene lookup returns CDR1 MNHNS and CDR2 SASEGT.

CDR3 DNA sequence: TGTGCCAGCAGCCGGGGATCCTACGAGCAGTACTTC. Its protein is CASSRGSYEQYF. This rearrangement joins TRBV9 to TRBJ2-7, with D possibly matching TRBD2 (5 bases). The CDR3 contains 12 residues. Trimming pared 4 bases from V and 1 base from J, leaving 6 bases between. The germline V gene encodes CDR1 SGDLS and CDR2 YYNGEE.

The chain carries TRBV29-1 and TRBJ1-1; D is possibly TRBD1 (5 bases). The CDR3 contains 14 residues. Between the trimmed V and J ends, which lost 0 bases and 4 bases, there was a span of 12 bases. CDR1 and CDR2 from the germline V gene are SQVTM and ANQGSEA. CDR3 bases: TGCAGCGTTGAAGATCGCGACAGAGGCACTGAAGCTTTCTTT. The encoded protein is CSVEDRDRGTEAFF.